The clone carrying this TCR beta chain was seen a handful of times. As yet, its antigen is unknown. This record comes from a study of T-cell memory formation after mild COVID-19. Broader study findings: The study found balanced CD4/CD8 in clones contracting day 15 to 85 and a CD4+ lean in later expanders. For second-wave clones that peaked at day 37, SARS-CoV-2 specificity went unverified.

Germline CDR1 reads MNHEY; CDR2 reads SVGAGI. The CDR3 covers 12 residues. The ends were cut back, 2 bases at V and 4 bases at J, with 6 bases in the middle. TCRdb independently ran MiXCR on the 5' RACE reads; one entry per CDR3 protein. The table shows about 560,000 distinct CDR3 sequences, with about a fifth occurring only once. This receptor was identified in an adult woman who had mild COVID-19 (a few samples of this study predate the infection). Cell type and time point are not known. Specimen: PBMCs or a T cell subset sorted from them (not recorded which). The chain employs TRBV6-5 and TRBJ2-7; D gene uncertain. This chain's CDR3 is CASSYNGYEQYF. The CDR3 coding sequence is TGTGCCAGCAGTTACAATGGGTACGAGCAGTACTTC.